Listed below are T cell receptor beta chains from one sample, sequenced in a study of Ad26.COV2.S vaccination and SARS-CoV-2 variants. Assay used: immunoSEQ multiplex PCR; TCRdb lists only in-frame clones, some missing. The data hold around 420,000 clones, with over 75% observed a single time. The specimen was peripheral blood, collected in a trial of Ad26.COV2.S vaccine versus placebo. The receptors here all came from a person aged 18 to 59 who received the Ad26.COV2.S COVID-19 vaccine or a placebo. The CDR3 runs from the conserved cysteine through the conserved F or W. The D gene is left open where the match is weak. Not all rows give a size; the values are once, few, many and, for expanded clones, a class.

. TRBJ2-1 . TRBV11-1 TGTGCCAGCAGCTTCGAGGGCGATGAGCAGTTCTTC CASSFEGDEQFF
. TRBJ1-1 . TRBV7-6 TGTGCCAGCAGCTTAGGACAGATGAACACTGAAGCTTTCTTT CASSLGQMNTEAFF
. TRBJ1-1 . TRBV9 TGTGCCAGCAGCGGTAGGAGTTTCACTGAAGCTTTCTTT CASSGRSFTEAFF
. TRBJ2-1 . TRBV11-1 TGTGCCAGCAGCTACGGGACCTTAAAGCAGTTCTTC CASSYGTLKQFF
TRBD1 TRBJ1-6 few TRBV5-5 TGTGCCAGCAGGGGGGGACAGGGGGCCGTTTCACCCCTCCACTTT CASRGGQGAVSPLHF
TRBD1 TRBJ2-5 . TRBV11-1 TGTGCCAGCAGCCTCGGGACAGATCAAGAGACCCAGTACTTC CASSLGTDQETQYF
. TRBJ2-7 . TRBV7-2 TGTGCCAGCAGCTTAACAGACAGAGGGCGAACGGAGCAGTACTTC CASSLTDRGRTEQYF
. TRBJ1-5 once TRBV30 TGTGCCTGGAGTGGACAGAGCAATCAGCCCCAGCATTTT CAWSGQSNQPQHF
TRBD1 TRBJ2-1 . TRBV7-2 TGTGCCAGCAGCTCGGGACAGACATACAATGAGCAGTTCTTC CASSSGQTYNEQFF
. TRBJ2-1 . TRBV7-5 TGTGCCAGAAGCCCCGCCGGGCCCGGGAACAATGAGCAGTTCTTC CARSPAGPGNNEQFF
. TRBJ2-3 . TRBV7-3 TGTGCCAGCAGCTTAACGTTAAGCGTAACAGATACGCAGTATTTT CASSLTLSVTDTQYF
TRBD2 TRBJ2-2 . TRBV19 TGTGCCAGTAAGGGTCAACTAGCGGATACCGGGGAGCTGTTTTTT CASKGQLADTGELFF
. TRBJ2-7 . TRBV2 TGTGCCAGCAGAGGGGACTCCTACGAGCAGTACTTC CASRGDSYEQYF
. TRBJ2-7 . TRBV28 TGTGCCAGCAGCCCGCCCCCCGCAACCGACGAGCAGTACTTC CASSPPPATDEQYF
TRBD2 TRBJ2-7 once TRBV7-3 TGTGCCAGCAGCCTCGGACCAGCGGGGGGTTACGAGCAGTACTTC CASSLGPAGGYEQYF
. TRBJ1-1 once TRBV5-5 TGTGCCAGCAGCTTGGGTCCAGGGGCCCGCAGTACGAACACTGAAGCTTTCTTT CASSLGPGARSTNTEAFF
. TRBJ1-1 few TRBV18 TGTGCCAGCTCGGACCAGGGATTCGGCACTGAAGCTTTCTTT CASSDQGFGTEAFF
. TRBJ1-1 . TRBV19 TGTGCCAGTAGTAAAGGGACAACGAACACTGAAGCTTTCTTT CASSKGTTNTEAFF
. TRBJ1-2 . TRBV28 TGTGCCAGCACAACAGGGAACTATGGCTACACCTTC CASTTGNYGYTF
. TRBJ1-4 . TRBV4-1 TGCGCCAGCAGCCAAGGAGGGTTTAATGAAAAACTGTTTTTT CASSQGGFNEKLFF
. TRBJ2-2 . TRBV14 TGTGCCAGCAGGCGGGACTGGAACACCGGGGAGCTGTTTTTT CASRRDWNTGELFF
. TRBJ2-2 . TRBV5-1 TGCGCCAGCAGCTTCGGGGCCGGGGAGCTGTTTTTT CASSFGAGELFF
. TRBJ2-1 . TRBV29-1 TGCAGCGTTGAAGTTACAGCCAACAATGAGCAGTTCTTC CSVEVTANNEQFF
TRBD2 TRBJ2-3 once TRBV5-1 TGCGCCAGCAGCCCTAGCGGGGGGGTCACAGATACGCAGTATTTT CASSPSGGVTDTQYF
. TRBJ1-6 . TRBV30 TGTGCCTGGAGGTCAGGCACTTATAATTCACCCCTCCACTTT CAWRSGTYNSPLHF
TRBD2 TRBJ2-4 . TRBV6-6 TGTGCCAGCTACAATCCGGGACTAGCAAACATTCAGTACTTC CASYNPGLANIQYF
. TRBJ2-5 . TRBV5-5 TGTGCCAGCAGCTTGCGGGGTGGGGAGGAAGAGACCCAGTACTTC CASSLRGGEEETQYF
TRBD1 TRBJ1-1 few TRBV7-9 TGTGCCAGCAGCTCGGGGGACAGGGCGGGCACTGAAGCTTTCTTT CASSSGDRAGTEAFF
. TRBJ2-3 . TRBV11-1 TGTGCCAGCAGCTCCGGGACCCCAGATACGCAGTATTTT CASSSGTPDTQYF
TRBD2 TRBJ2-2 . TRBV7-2 TGTGCCAGCAGCCCCGCCGGGGGGGGAGGGTTGAACACCGGGGAGCTGTTTTTT CASSPAGGGGLNTGELFF
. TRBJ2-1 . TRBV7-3 TGTGCCAGCAGCTGGGACAACTACAATGAGCAGTTCTTC CASSWDNYNEQFF
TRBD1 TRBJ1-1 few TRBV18 TGTGCCAGCTCACCGGGACAGGGTGCTGAAGCTTTCTTT CASSPGQGAEAFF
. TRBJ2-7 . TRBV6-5 TGTGCCAGCAGTTTCTCCCCCTTGAACGAGCAGTACTTC CASSFSPLNEQYF
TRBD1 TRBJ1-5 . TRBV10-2 TGCGCCAGCACTCACAGGGGGAACGATCAGCCCCAGCATTTT CASTHRGNDQPQHF
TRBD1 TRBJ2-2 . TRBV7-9 TGTGCCAGCAGCTCTGGCAGGGGGTCCATCGGGGAGCTGTTTTTT CASSSGRGSIGELFF
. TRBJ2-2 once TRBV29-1 TGCAGCGCGGGGGCGGGCACCGGGGAGCTGTTTTTT CSAGAGTGELFF
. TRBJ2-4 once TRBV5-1 TGCGCCAGCAGCTTGGATGGGAGATGGGGGGTGAGGAACATTCAGTACTTC CASSLDGRWGVRNIQYF
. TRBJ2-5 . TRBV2 TGTGCCAGCAGTACGGGGTTGCAGGGGGGGCAAGAGACCCAGTACTTC CASSTGLQGGQETQYF
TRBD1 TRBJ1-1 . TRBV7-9 TGTGCCAGCAGCGACGACAGGGGCCCCCGAGGAGCTTTCTTT CASSDDRGPRGAFF
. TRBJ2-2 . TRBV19 TGTGCCAGTAGTAGCGGACAGAACACCGGGGAGCTGTTTTTT CASSSGQNTGELFF
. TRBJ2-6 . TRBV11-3 TGTGCCAGCAGCAATCGCTCTGGGGCCAACGTCCTGACTTTC CASSNRSGANVLTF
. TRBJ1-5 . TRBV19 TGTGCCAGTAGTATTCAGTATCAGCCCCAGCATTTT CASSIQYQPQHF
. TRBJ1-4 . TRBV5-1 TGCGCCAGCAGCTTGAGCCCTGATGAAAAACTGTTTTTT CASSLSPDEKLFF
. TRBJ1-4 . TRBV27 TGTGCCAGCGGACTCAACAATGAAAAACTGTTTTTT CASGLNNEKLFF
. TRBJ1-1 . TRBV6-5 TGTGCCAGCAGTTCCGAACCTCTGTTGGGGCACACTGAAGCTTTCTTT CASSSEPLLGHTEAFF
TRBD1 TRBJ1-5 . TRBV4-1 TGCGCCAGCAGCCCAGGACAGGGGGCGCGGAGCAATCAGCCCCAGCATTTT CASSPGQGARSNQPQHF
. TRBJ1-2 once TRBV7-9 TGTGCCAGCAGCTTAGATCCAGACAATGGCTACACCTTC CASSLDPDNGYTF
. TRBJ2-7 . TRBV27 TGTGCCAGCAGTCCGCATAGGGGTTACGAGCAGTACTTC CASSPHRGYEQYF
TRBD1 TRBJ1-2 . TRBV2 TGTGCCAGCAGTGAAGTGACAGGGAGGGATGGCTACACCTTC CASSEVTGRDGYTF
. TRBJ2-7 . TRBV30 TGTGCCTGGAGTGTTGGGGGCTCAAAAAACGAGCAGTACTTC CAWSVGGSKNEQYF
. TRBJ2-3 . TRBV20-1 TGCAGTGCGTTCGTCACAGATACGCAGTATTTT CSAFVTDTQYF
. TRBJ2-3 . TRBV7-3 TGTGCCAGCAGCTTAACGTGGGGAGATACGCAGTATTTT CASSLTWGDTQYF
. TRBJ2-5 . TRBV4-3 TGCGCCAGCAGCCAAGGGCGGGGAACCCAAGAGACCCAGTACTTC CASSQGRGTQETQYF
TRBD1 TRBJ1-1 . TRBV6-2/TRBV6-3 TGTGCCAGCAGTTACACCCCGGGACAGGGAGTCGCTGAAGCTTTCTTT CASSYTPGQGVAEAFF
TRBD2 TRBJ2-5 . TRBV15 TGTGCCACCAGCGAGGGTACGACTAGCGGGGGGCAAGAGACCCAGTACTTC CATSEGTTSGGQETQYF
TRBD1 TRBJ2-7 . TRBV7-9 TGTGCCAGCAGCATGAACAGGGGCAACGAGCAGTACTTC CASSMNRGNEQYF
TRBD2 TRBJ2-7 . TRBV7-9 TGTGCCAGCAGCTTACCTGGCGGGGGGCCTTACGAGCAGTACTTC CASSLPGGGPYEQYF
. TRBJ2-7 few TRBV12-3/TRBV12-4 TGTGCCAGCAGACGGACAGAGAGCTACGAGCAGTACTTC CASRRTESYEQYF
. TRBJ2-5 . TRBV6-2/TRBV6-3 TGTGCCAGCAGCAACAGGGTCCAAGAGACCCAGTACTTC CASSNRVQETQYF